Included here is one T cell receptor beta chain sequence, with context. Antigen specificity is unknown. J gave up 4 bases and V 4 bases, and 14 bases lay outside the gene matches. Germline values: CDR1 MNHNS, CDR2 SASEGT. CDR3 length: 18 residues. The sample is drawn from a study of shared clonotypes between healthy human individuals. Study-wide results and limits: The study generally estimated greater richness for naive than memory subsets.

The authors split each subset's genomic DNA evenly across several immunoSEQ plates. Authors' processing steps: Because ImmunoSEQ provided only junction sequences with no quality scores, the filtering differed. The method was immunoSEQ multiplex PCR; TCRdb's version includes in-frame clones alone and lacks a portion of them. That table furnishes V, J and clone size, whereas the DNA furnished D and trimming. The sample has 2 million or so clones; roughly 94% are singletons. Sequencing was done on a sample of naive CD4+ T cells sorted from blood. Described subset: CD45RA+ positively selected. This receptor was taken from a man aged 18 to 30 in good health. This chain connects TRBV6-1 to TRBJ2-1; 9 nucleotides line up with TRBD1. CDR3 protein: CASSALRDRVRPYNEQFF. Written as DNA, the CDR3 is TGTGCCAGCAGTGCCCTCCGGGACAGGGTTCGACCGTACAATGAGCAGTTCTTC.